The T cell receptor beta chain described here comes from a study of OX40 agonist ivuxolimab in advanced cancers. The overall study: Ivuxolimab doses were 0.01, 0.1, 0.3, 1.5, 3 or 10 mg/kg every 2 weeks. Study-level results: Averaging showed that CD8+ T cells had more expanded clones than CD4+ did. Among the nonresponders, some also had low normalized T-cell clonal expansion.

About this clone itself: No antigen is known for it.

Germline trimming cut 4 bases from V and 0 bases from J; bases unmatched to any gene: 10. CDR1 SNHLY and CDR2 FYNNEI come from the germline V gene. This CDR3 region has 19 residues. Measured with immunoSEQ multiplex PCR; TCRdb has only the in-frame clones, and not every one. The sample shows 15,000 to 20,000 clones, about 80% of them seen only once. The rearrangement links TRBV2 to TRBJ1-6; 9 positions agree with TRBD1. The clonotype originates from an adult with an advanced solid tumor such as melanoma, head and neck, liver or kidney cancer. Sequencing used CD4+ or CD8+ T cells sorted from blood, obtained in a trial of the OX40 agonist ivuxolimab. This chain's CDR3 is CASSGRSPGQGSYNSPLHF. DNA of the CDR3: TGTGCCAGCAGTGGTCGCTCCCCGGGACAGGGCTCCTATAATTCACCCCTCCACTTT.